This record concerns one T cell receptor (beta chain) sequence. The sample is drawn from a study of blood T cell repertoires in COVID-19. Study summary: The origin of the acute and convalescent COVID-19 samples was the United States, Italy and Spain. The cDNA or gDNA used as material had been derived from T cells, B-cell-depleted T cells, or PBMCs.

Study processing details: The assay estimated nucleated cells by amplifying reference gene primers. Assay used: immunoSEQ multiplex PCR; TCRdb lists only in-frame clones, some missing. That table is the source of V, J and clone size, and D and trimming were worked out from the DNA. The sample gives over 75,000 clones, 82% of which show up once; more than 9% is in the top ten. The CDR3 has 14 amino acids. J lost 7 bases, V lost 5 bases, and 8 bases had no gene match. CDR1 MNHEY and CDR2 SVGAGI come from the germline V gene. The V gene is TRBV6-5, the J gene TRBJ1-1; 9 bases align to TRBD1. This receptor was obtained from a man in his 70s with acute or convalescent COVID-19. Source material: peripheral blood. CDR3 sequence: CASSKTGGRNEAFF. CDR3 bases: TGTGCCAGCAGTAAGACAGGGGGGCGAAATGAAGCTTTCTTT.